The 14 T cell receptor beta chains listed next were all sequenced from one sample in a study of beta chain features in type 1 diabetes. Study-wide points: Among all four CD4+ subsets, Type 1 diabetes patients had TCRB CDR3s that were moderately but significantly shorter.

Their antigens remain unidentified. Sequenced material consisted of expressed TCRB transcripts (all of the isolated RNA was reverse transcribed). The protocol was immunoSEQ multiplex PCR, while the TCRdb copy is restricted to in-frame clones and leaves out a portion. This table holds roughly 700,000 clones, around 15% found once. Sequencing used naive CD4+ T cells from blood. These receptors were collected from a man aged 18-30 years with type 1 diabetes.

Here the CDR3 DNA reads TGCGCCAGCAGCTTGGCACTACCGGCAGATACGCAGTATTTT. Protein: CASSLALPADTQYF. V gene TRBV5-1 combines with J gene TRBJ2-3; D not resolved. The V gene lost 0 bases and the J gene lost 4 bases, with 9 bases spanning the gap. The CDR3 has 14 amino acids. The germline gives CDR1 SGHRS, CDR2 YFSETQ.

The chain combines TRBV5-1 with TRBJ2-7; TRBD2 is a possible D gene (6 bases). Germline CDR1 is SGHRS and CDR2 is YFSETQ. V dropped 1 base and J dropped 2 bases, with 13 bases sitting between them. The CDR3 is made up of 15 amino acids. The CDR3: CASSLRRGDTYEQYF. In DNA, the CDR3 is TGCGCCAGCAGCTTGAGGCGGGGAGATACCTACGAGCAGTACTTC. The variable domain in full, completed from reference TRBV5-1 and TRBJ2-7, reads KAGVTQTPRYLIKTRGQQVTLSCSPISGHRSVSWYQQTPGQGLQFLFEYFSETQRNKGNFPGRFSGRQFSNSRSEMNVSTLELGDSALYLCASSLRRGDTYEQYFGPGTRLTVT.

This clone was seen only a few times. The sample holds other DNA sequences that translate to the same CDR3. This chain uses TRBV19 with TRBJ2-2; unclear D gene. V was trimmed by 7 bases and J by 5 bases, leaving 11 bases between them. CDR1 is LNHDA, CDR2 SQIVND, per germline (reference sequence). The CDR3 has 13 amino acids. Here the CDR3 DNA reads TGTGCCAGTATGGGCCGTGGGACCGGGGAGCTGTTTTTT. Its translation: CASMGRGTGELFF.

This clone was seen a few times. The chain uses TRBV6-5 and TRBJ1-2, with D possibly TRBD1 on 6 matching bases. The V gene lost 8 bases and the J gene lost 4 bases, with 14 bases spanning the gap. Germline lookup yields CDR1 MNHEY and CDR2 SVGAGI. The CDR3 has 13 residues. The DNA of the CDR3 is TGTGCCAGCCTCACAGGGAACGGCTATGGCTACACCTTC. Translated, it gives CASLTGNGYGYTF.

This clone was seen more than once but under ten times. J is TRBJ2-5 and V is TRBV18; D is perhaps TRBD2 (5 bases). CDR3 length: 14 amino acids. The germline V gene encodes CDR1 KGHSH and CDR2 LQKENI. Trimming removed 2 bases at V and 5 bases at J, with 12 bases between. CDR3 DNA: TGTGCCAGCTCACCAAGGCCGGAGGCTGAGACCCAGTACTTC. It translates to CASSPRPEAETQYF.

In this sample, this clone turned up a few times. The V gene is TRBV2, the J gene TRBJ2-7, with unresolved D. V was pared by 2 bases and J by 4 bases, with 9 bases between. The CDR3 consists of 13 residues. Germline CDR1 reads SNHLY; CDR2 reads FYNNEI. CDR3 loop: CASSEFLRYEQYF. CDR3 DNA: TGTGCCAGCAGTGAATTTTTGAGGTACGAGCAGTACTTC.

This clone was detected once. The chain couples TRBV4-1 to TRBJ1-2, with TRBD1 identical over 10 bases. This CDR3 comprises 16 residues. The V gene's germline CDR1 is MGHRA and CDR2 YSYEKL. J lost 8 bases, V lost 0 bases, and 9 bases had no gene match. The CDR3 nucleotides read TGCGCCAGCAGCCAAGATCCCGGACAGGGGGTGAGGGGCTACACCTTC. It encodes CASSQDPGQGVRGYTF.

This clone has only a few counts. The chain is built from TRBV30 and TRBJ1-5; D gene unclear. CDR3 length equals 13 residues. V was trimmed by 1 base and J by 4 bases, leaving 8 bases between them. Germline assignment: CDR1 GTSNPN and CDR2 SVGIG (reference sequence). In DNA, the CDR3 is TGTGCCTGGAGTGCCCAGCCGAATCAGCCCCAGCATTTT. Protein sequence: CAWSAQPNQPQHF.

This sequence joins TRBV21-1 and TRBJ2-4; TRBD1 is the table's D call, not checked against the DNA. TRBV21-1 represents a pseudogene. The CDR3 totals 14 residues. CDR3 sequence (DNA): TGTGCCAGCAGCAAGTCTACAGGGAAAAACATTCAGTACTTC. This encodes CASSKSTGKNIQYF.

This clone was detected a few times. The chain uses TRBV6-5 and TRBJ2-7; D gene unclear. Germline CDR1 reads MNHEY; CDR2 reads SVGAGI. The CDR3 covers 12 residues. V gave up 5 bases and J gave up 4 bases, with 9 bases separating them. DNA for the CDR3: TGTGCCAGCAGTATTGATCGTTACGAGCAGTACTTC. It codes for CASSIDRYEQYF.

The chain has TRBV28 and TRBJ2-7; no clear D gene. The CDR3 spans 12 residues. CDR1 MDHEN and CDR2 SYDVKM come from the germline V gene. V gave up 5 bases and J gave up 3 bases, with 8 bases separating them. The CDR3 sequence is CASSGQIYEQYF. DNA of the CDR3: TGTGCCAGCAGTGGGCAGATCTACGAGCAGTACTTC.

The V call is TRBV10-3, the J call TRBJ1-4; no clear D. Trimming stripped 0 bases from V and 7 bases from J, with 12 bases between. The germline CDR1 and CDR2 sequences are ENHRY and SYGVKD. The CDR3 has 15 amino acids. CDR3 DNA sequence: TGTGCCATCAGTGAGTCGTTCGATCCCATTGAAAAACTGTTTTTT. Its protein product is CAISESFDPIEKLFF.

In its sample, this clone was seen a few times. The rearrangement joins TRBV7-9 to TRBJ2-1; no definite D call. CDR3 length: 15 amino acids. CDR1 is SEHNR and CDR2 is FQNEAQ in the germline V gene (reference sequence). V lost 3 bases and J 0 bases, leaving 9 bases between the germline ends. The chain's CDR3 is CASSFHRSSYNEQFF. The CDR3 DNA reads TGTGCCAGCAGCTTCCACCGAAGCTCCTACAATGAGCAGTTCTTC.

This clone has just a few counts. V and J are TRBV7-9 and TRBJ1-2; D is possibly TRBD1 (6 bases). Trimming shortened V by 2 bases and J by 6 bases, and 13 bases separated the two germline ends. CDR3 length equals 14 residues. Germline-derived CDR1 and CDR2 are SEHNR and FQNEAQ (reference sequence). In DNA, the CDR3 is TGTGCCAGCAGCTTAACCGGGGGGCAAGATGGCTACACCTTC. The encoded protein is CASSLTGGQDGYTF.